This entry lists 7 T cell receptor beta chains sequenced from one sample in a study of shared clonotypes between healthy human individuals. The repertoire was sequenced with immunoSEQ multiplex PCR; TCRdb's copy has only in-frame clones and lacks some. The sample holds hundreds of thousands of clones, around 77% seen once. Sequences were obtained from PBMCs. The source is a woman between 40 and 50 years old in good health. Some clones in this sample may be carry-over from other donors' samples.

The chain uses TRBV7-2 and TRBJ2-1; D not resolved. The germline CDR1 and CDR2 sequences are SGHTA and FQGNSA. V was cut by 8 bases and J by 6 bases, with 14 bases left in between. The CDR3 sequence is 13 residues long. Written as DNA, the CDR3 is TGTGCCAGCGGAAGGGTCCCACTCAATGAGCAGTTCTTC. Amino acids: CASGRVPLNEQFF.

This chain uses TRBV9 with TRBJ2-2; D unclear. Germline V gene sequence: CDR1 SGDLS, CDR2 YYNGEE. The length of the CDR3 is 13 residues. The ends were cut back, 0 bases at V and 8 bases at J, with 8 bases in the middle. CDR3 nucleotides: TGTGCCAGCAGCGTAGCTACAACAGGGGAGCTGTTTTTT. It specifies CASSVATTGELFF.

V usage is TRBV7-5 and J usage is TRBJ1-5; the table's D call, TRBD1, has no DNA check behind it. TRBV7-5 is classified as a pseudogene. The CDR3 sequence is 16 residues long. CDR3 bases: TGTGCCAGAAGAAAGCCGGGACAGCTACTCAATCAGCCCCAGCATTTT. Translating it yields CARRKPGQLLNQPQHF.

This rearrangement joins TRBV29-1 to TRBJ1-2; D remains unclear. Germline CDR1 SQVTM, CDR2 ANQGSEA. The CDR3 covers 14 residues. Trimming cost V 6 bases and J 8 bases, with 22 bases left between them. This chain's CDR3 is CSVLVTEVSRGYTF. The CDR3 nucleotides are TGCAGCGTCCTCGTAACCGAGGTTTCAAGAGGCTACACCTTC.

This chain joins TRBV28 and TRBJ1-5, with a possible D match to TRBD1 (6 bases). Trimming took 4 bases from V and 4 from J, leaving 20 bases between them. Germline values: CDR1 MDHEN, CDR2 SYDVKM. CDR3 length: 17 amino acids. This CDR3 reads CASSSIRQASWNQPQHF. As DNA, the CDR3 is TGTGCCAGCAGTTCCATCCGACAGGCGAGTTGGAATCAGCCCCAGCATTTT.

The rearrangement links TRBV30 to TRBJ1-2; TRBD1 aligns across 9 bases. The CDR3 sequence is 14 residues long. With V trimmed by 0 bases and J by 4 bases, 3 bases remained unmatched. The V gene's germline CDR1 is GTSNPN and CDR2 SVGIG (reference sequence). The CDR3 DNA sequence: TGTGCCTGGAGTGTACTGACAGGGGGCTATGGCTACACCTTC. It encodes CAWSVLTGGYGYTF. Combining the CDR3 with reference TRBV30 and TRBJ1-2 gives the whole variable domain SQTIHQWPATLVQPVGSPLSLECTVEGTSNPNLYWYRQAAGRGLQLLFYSVGIGQISSEVPQNLSASRPQDRQFILSSKKLLLSDSGFYLCAWSVLTGGYGYTFGSGTRLTVV.

The rearrangement links TRBV2 to TRBJ1-2; a possible D gene is TRBD1 (6 bases). The length of the CDR3 is 14 residues. The ends were cut back, 6 bases at V and 5 bases at J, with 16 bases in the middle. From germline, CDR1 is SNHLY and CDR2 FYNNEI. In DNA, the CDR3 is TGTGCCAGCAGGGAAATACGGGGGCCGTATGGCTACACCTTC. Its translation: CASREIRGPYGYTF.